This TCR beta chain was sequenced in a study of cytomegalovirus exposure and HLA in healthy donors. In the PCR, 60 Vbeta and 13 Jbeta primers were used. Only in-frame clones appear in the TCRdb table, and some are missing; sequencing was by immunoSEQ multiplex PCR. This sample's clone table lists about 39,000 clones. Notes on this clone: Antigen specificity is unknown.

General study findings and limits: In terms of immune exposure information, only CMV serostatus was available. Apparent HLA restriction characterized most CMV-associated TCR beta chains in a later analysis. Sequencing had likely introduced a cluster of highly shared sequence variants as an artifact.

V was shortened by 8 bases and J by 5 bases, with 14 bases between the two germline ends. CDR3 length equals 13 residues. The specimen was PBMCs. This sequence joins TRBV23-1 and TRBJ2-3; the D is unclear. TRBV23-1 is treated as an ORF (open reading frame) with a function not yet certain. This receptor was taken from a male donor in good health and CMV-seronegative. The CDR3: CASDPRMGDTQYF. CDR3 DNA: TGCGCCAGCGATCCTAGGATGGGAGATACGCAGTATTTT.